The 17 T cell receptor beta chains below were found in one sample sequenced in a study of blood T cell repertoires in COVID-19. Method: immunoSEQ multiplex PCR; TCRdb's copy keeps in-frame clones and lacks some. The repertoire holds roughly 250,000 clones, with roughly 89% as singletons. Sequenced: PBMCs or T cells enriched from blood (not recorded which). These TCRs come from a woman in her thirties with acute COVID-19.

This chain uses TRBV10-2 with TRBJ2-7, with TRBD1 matching over 7 bases. The germline CDR1 and CDR2 sequences are WSHSY and SAAADI. This CDR3 contains 15 residues. With 8 bases clipped from V and 0 bases from J, the junction kept 10 bases outside the gene matches. In nucleotides, the CDR3 is TGCGCCAGCCAGGAACACAGGGGCTACTCCTACGAGCAGTACTTC. It codes for CASQEHRGYSYEQYF.

V is TRBV2 and J is TRBJ1-2, with a possible D match to TRBD1 (6 bases). CDR1 and CDR2 from the germline V gene are SNHLY and FYNNEI. This CDR3 is built from 15 residues. Trimming took 1 base from V and 1 from J, leaving 10 bases between them. Here the CDR3 reads CASSEGQVDNYGYTF. The CDR3 region has the DNA TGTGCCAGCAGTGAAGGACAGGTGGATAACTATGGCTACACCTTC.

The chain's CDR3 is CSVRSGQVNEKLFF. In nucleotides, the CDR3 is TGCAGCGTCAGATCTGGACAAGTTAATGAAAAACTGTTTTTT. V gene TRBV29-1 combines with J gene TRBJ1-4; tentatively, D is TRBD1 (5 bases). CDR1 and CDR2 (germline): SQVTM, ANQGSEA. The CDR3 is 14 residues long. Trimming removed 6 bases from V and 4 bases from J, with 15 bases in between.

The chain has TRBV5-1 and TRBJ1-1; D is possibly TRBD1 (5 bases). Trimming shortened V by 5 bases and J by 1 base, and 21 bases separated the two germline ends. Looked up from germline, CDR1 is SGHRS and CDR2 is YFSETQ. The CDR3 contains 17 residues. The CDR3 region has the DNA TGCGCCAGCAGAGATAGACAGTGGCTGTCCCCGAACACTGAAGCTTTCTTT. Residues: CASRDRQWLSPNTEAFF.

The chain combines TRBV7-2 with TRBJ2-7, with 9 bases matching TRBD1. CDR3 length equals 14 residues. The V gene's germline CDR1 is SGHTA and CDR2 FQGNSA. The ends lost 6 bases at V and 3 bases at J; junction bases unmatched: 6. In DNA, the CDR3 is TGTGCCAGCAGTCCTGGGACAGGGAACTACGAGCAGTACTTC. It encodes CASSPGTGNYEQYF.

This clone was detected only once. The chain combines TRBV6-5 with TRBJ1-5; perhaps TRBD1 as D (6 bases). The V gene's germline CDR1 is MNHEY and CDR2 SVGAGI. With 4 bases removed from V and 2 bases from J, the gap between germline ends came to 12 bases. CDR3 size: 15 residues. The CDR3 nucleotides read TGTGCCAGCAGTTGGACAGTTTTAGGCAATCAGCCCCAGCATTTT. Its protein product is CASSWTVLGNQPQHF.

This clone was counted a few times. This CDR3 is CASSATGGYEQYF. CDR3 DNA sequence: TGTGCCAGCAGCGCTACAGGGGGGTACGAGCAGTACTTC. The J gene is TRBJ2-7, the V gene TRBV11-2, with TRBD1 matching 8 bases. The CDR3 covers 13 residues. V was clipped by 5 bases and J by 4 bases; unmatched bases: 4. The germline V gene has CDR1 SGHAT and CDR2 FQNNGV. Supplemented by reference TRBV11-2 and TRBJ2-7, the full variable domain reads EAGVAQSPRYKIIEKRQSVAFWCNPISGHATLYWYQQILGQGPKLLIQFQNNGVVDDSQLPKDRFSAERLKGVDSTLKIQPAKLEDSAVYLCASSATGGYEQYFGPGTRLTVT.

This clone was seen many times. V usage is TRBV10-3 and J usage is TRBJ2-1; 7 positions match TRBD1. Per germline, CDR1 ENHRY and CDR2 SYGVKD. CDR3 length: 18 residues. V trimming: 0 bases; J trimming: 0 bases; junction bases outside the gene matches: 8. CDR3 protein: CAISESNGQVSSYNEQFF. CDR3 bases: TGTGCCATCAGTGAGTCGAATGGACAGGTGAGCTCCTACAATGAGCAGTTCTTC.

The chain links TRBV27 to TRBJ1-1, with D hard to call. The V and J ends lost 2 bases and 4 bases respectively, with 14 bases between them. This CDR3 region has 15 residues. The V gene's germline CDR1 is MNHEY and CDR2 SMNVEV (reference sequence). CDR3 protein: CASSLAWEGSTEAFF. The CDR3 nucleotides are TGTGCCAGCAGTTTAGCTTGGGAAGGGAGCACTGAAGCTTTCTTT.

This chain joins TRBV7-2 and TRBJ2-5, with D maybe TRBD1 (6 bases). This CDR3 region has 15 residues. Trimming took 4 bases from V and 0 from J, leaving 12 bases between them. CDR1 is SGHTA and CDR2 is FQGNSA in the germline V gene. As DNA, the CDR3 is TGTGCCAGCAGCTCGCCCGGGACATACCAAGAGACCCAGTACTTC. Its translation: CASSSPGTYQETQYF. The whole variable domain, filled in from reference TRBV7-2 and TRBJ2-5, reads GAGVSQSPSNKVTEKGKDVELRCDPISGHTALYWYRQSLGQGLEFLIYFQGNSAPDKSGLPSDRFSAERTGGSVSTLTIQRTQQEDSAVYLCASSSPGTYQETQYFGPGTRLLVL.

The chain links TRBV3-1 (or the pseudogene TRBV3-2) to TRBJ2-3; TRBD2 is a possible D gene (6 bases). This CDR3 is 15 amino acids long. The germline V gene encodes CDR1 LGHDT and CDR2 YNNKEL (reference sequence). Deletions cut 4 bases from V and 2 bases from J, with 13 bases between. The CDR3 sequence: CASSPHAGFTDTQYF. CDR3 bases: TGTGCCAGCAGCCCCCACGCGGGATTCACAGATACGCAGTATTTT.

The rearrangement joins TRBV5-1 to TRBJ1-2, with D perhaps matching TRBD1 (5 bases). With 5 bases removed from V and 2 bases from J, the gap between germline ends came to 19 bases. Germline values: CDR1 SGHRS, CDR2 YFSETQ. CDR3 length: 16 residues. CDR3 bases: TGCGCCAGCAGAACCAGACGGCAGGGATTCAACTATGGCTACACCTTC. Its translation: CASRTRRQGFNYGYTF. The variable domain in full, completed from reference TRBV5-1 and TRBJ1-2, reads KAGVTQTPRYLIKTRGQQVTLSCSPISGHRSVSWYQQTPGQGLQFLFEYFSETQRNKGNFPGRFSGRQFSNSRSEMNVSTLELGDSALYLCASRTRRQGFNYGYTFGSGTRLTVV.

The chain links TRBV11-1 to TRBJ1-2; D gene unclear. Trimming stripped 5 bases from V and 2 bases from J, with 15 bases between. Per the germline V gene, CDR1 is SGHAT and CDR2 is FQDESV (reference sequence). This CDR3 is 15 amino acids long. CDR3 region: CASSPSPQENYGYTF. CDR3 nucleotides: TGTGCCAGCAGCCCTAGTCCGCAAGAAAACTATGGCTACACCTTC.

This clone was detected only a few times. The V and J genes are TRBV24-1 and TRBJ2-1; D is perhaps TRBD2 (5 bases). This CDR3 region has 15 residues. CDR1 and CDR2 (germline): KGHDR, SFDVKD. Trimming took off 2 bases at V and 3 bases at J, with 10 bases between the two ends. The DNA of the CDR3 is TGTGCCACCAGTGATTCAACGGACTTCTACAATGAGCAGTTCTTC. Amino acid sequence: CATSDSTDFYNEQFF.

V and J are TRBV3-1 (or the pseudogene TRBV3-2) and TRBJ2-7; 8 bases align to TRBD1. The CDR3 totals 13 residues. Germline trimming cut 8 bases from V and 2 bases from J; bases unmatched to any gene: 5. Looked up from germline, CDR1 is LGHDT and CDR2 is YNNKEL (reference sequence). CDR3 amino acids: CASGQGAAYEQYF. CDR3 nucleotides: TGTGCCAGCGGACAGGGAGCTGCCTACGAGCAGTACTTC.

The rearrangement links TRBV6-2 or TRBV6-3 to TRBJ2-1; the match to TRBD2 covers 10 bases. The germline V gene encodes CDR1 MNHEY and CDR2 SVGEGT. CDR3 length equals 15 residues. J was trimmed by 6 bases and V by 2 bases; bases with no gene match: 4. The CDR3 DNA follows: TGTGCCAGCAGTTACAGCGGGGGGGGAGGCAATGAGCAGTTCTTC. Encoded protein: CASSYSGGGGNEQFF.

CDR3 amino acids: CASSSITGASEKLFF. The CDR3 DNA is TGTGCCAGCAGTTCGATTACAGGGGCTAGTGAAAAACTGTTTTTT. The V call is TRBV27, the J call TRBJ1-4; TRBD1 aligns across 7 bases. This CDR3 comprises 15 residues. J lost 7 bases, V lost 4 bases, and 9 bases had no gene match. Germline V CDR1 and CDR2: MNHEY, SMNVEV (reference sequence).